These 21 T cell receptor beta chains were all obtained from the same sample, sequenced in a study of response to subunit inactivated influenza vaccine. One entry per CDR3 protein, called by TCRdb with MiXCR from the RT-PCR reads. The sample lists about 780,000 distinct CDR3 sequences, approximately 17% seen once, with about a tenth in the top ten. Material: PBMCs from blood, obtained around 5 days after vaccination. These receptors were taken from a man in his fifties or sixties who received an inactivated influenza vaccine.

About this clonotype itself: A much larger clonotype is one base distant, so this may be a read error. The genes are TRBV20-1 and TRBJ2-3; tentatively, D is TRBD1 (7 bases). The CDR3 runs to 13 residues. The germline V gene encodes CDR1 DFQATT and CDR2 SNEGSKA (reference sequence). The CDR3 DNA follows: TGCCGTGCGACACCTCCCCAGGGGGGTACGCAGTATTTT. It is translated as CRATPPQGGTQYF.

V and J are TRBV7-9 and TRBJ2-1; D is unclear. Germline V lookup: CDR1 SEHNR, CDR2 FQNEAQ (reference sequence). The CDR3 has 11 amino acids. The CDR3 DNA is TGTGCGTTGGAGCGATACAATGAGCAGTTCTTC. This gives the protein CALERYNEQFF.

About this clonotype: The CDR3 ends on some other residue instead of the conserved phenylalanine or tryptophan, so this is likely a read error. It is unclear where the CDR3 begins or ends on the DNA, so no DNA is shown, and the CDR3 is as TCRdb lists it. CDR3 region: CASSSYQETLVL. The chain couples TRBV11-2 to TRBJ2-5. In germline, CDR1 is SGHAT, CDR2 FQNNGV. The CDR3 is 12 residues long, counting both termini.

This clonotype occurred a few times. This chain joins TRBV6-1 and TRBJ1-6, with 9 bases fitting TRBD1. The germline V gene encodes CDR1 MNHNS and CDR2 SASEGT. V shed 7 bases and J 14 bases; nucleotides not matched to a gene: 9. The CDR3 is made up of 13 amino acids. The CDR3 protein is CASNDRGGSTLHF. As DNA, the CDR3 is TGTGCCAGCAACGACAGGGGGGGATCAACCCTCCACTTT.

This clonotype was seen a handful of times. This rearrangement joins TRBV3-1 to TRBJ1-2; D gene ambiguous. Germline V gene data show CDR1 as LGHDT and CDR2 as YNNKEL (reference sequence). The CDR3 has 12 amino acids. The V end was cut by 3 bases, the J end by 6 bases, with 8 bases between. CDR3 sequence: CASSQSRDGYTF. In nucleotides, the CDR3 is TGTGCCAGCAGCCAGTCAAGAGATGGCTACACCTTC. Full variable domain (rest looked up from reference TRBV3-1 and TRBJ1-2): DTAVSQTPKYLVTQMGNDKSIKCEQNLGHDTMYWYKQDSKKFLKIMFSYNNKELIINETVPNRFSPKSPDKAHLNLHINSLELGDSAVYFCASSQSRDGYTFGSGTRLTVV.

There are a few counts of this clonotype. The gene calls are TRBV21-1 and TRBJ2-3; TRBD2, the D gene given by the table, was not confirmed from the DNA. TRBV21-1 has pseudogene status. This CDR3 is 16 amino acids long. DNA of the CDR3: TGTGCCAGCAGCACCCGCGGAATACTACCGTCGGATACGCAGTATTTT. This translates into CASSTRGILPSDTQYF.

In this sample, this clonotype turned up many times. The chain links TRBV20-1 to TRBJ2-3, with TRBD2 as a possible D gene (6 bases). Germline V gene sequence: CDR1 DFQATT, CDR2 SNEGSKA (reference sequence). This CDR3 region has 15 residues. The V gene lost 6 bases and the J gene lost 1 base, with 17 bases spanning the gap. The CDR3 protein is CSASRDLKGTDTQYF. DNA for the CDR3: TGCAGTGCAAGCCGGGACTTAAAGGGCACAGATACGCAGTATTTT.

This clonotype was counted a few times. V is TRBV29-1 and J is TRBJ2-5; D perhaps matches TRBD2 (7 bases). The CDR3 loop spans 13 amino acids. Deletions cut 4 bases from V and 2 bases from J, with 11 bases between. CDR1 is SQVTM and CDR2 is ANQGSEA in the germline V gene. The CDR3 coding sequence is TGCAGCGTTGCGGGGAGGGGGCAAGAGACCCAGTACTTC. This sequence encodes CSVAGRGQETQYF.

The V gene is TRBV20-1, the J gene TRBJ2-5; 8 nucleotides line up with TRBD2. Germline V gene sequence: CDR1 DFQATT, CDR2 SNEGSKA (reference sequence). With 3 bases clipped from V and 5 bases from J, the junction kept 11 bases outside the gene matches. This CDR3 has 15 amino acids. Written as DNA, the CDR3 is TGCAGTGCTAGCGTGCAGCGGGAGAGGTGGGAGACCCAGTACTTC. The encoded protein is CSASVQRERWETQYF.

There are a few counts of this clonotype. The CDR3, as DNA: TGTGCCAGCAGCCGACTAGCCTACAATGAGCAGTTCTTC. It specifies CASSRLAYNEQFF. The chain has TRBV7-2 and TRBJ2-1; TRBD2 is a possible D gene (6 bases). The V end was cut by 5 bases, the J end by 2 bases, with 7 bases between. Germline V gene data show CDR1 as SGHTA and CDR2 as FQGNSA. The length of the CDR3 is 13 residues. Together with reference TRBV7-2 and TRBJ2-1, the CDR3 gives the full variable domain: GAGVSQSPSNKVTEKGKDVELRCDPISGHTALYWYRQSLGQGLEFLIYFQGNSAPDKSGLPSDRFSAERTGGSVSTLTIQRTQQEDSAVYLCASSRLAYNEQFFGPGTRLTVL.

This clonotype was recorded a few times. The genes are TRBV18 and TRBJ1-1, with TRBD1 identical over 7 bases. Trimming took 4 bases from V and 5 from J; bases not matched to a gene: 7. The germline gives CDR1 KGHSH, CDR2 LQKENI. The CDR3 is 14 residues long. Here the CDR3 DNA reads TGTGCCAGCTCACGGAACACAGGGGAAACTGAAGCTTTCTTT. Protein: CASSRNTGETEAFF.

The rearrangement joins TRBV20-1 to TRBJ1-5; D call uncertain. The CDR3 extends over 13 amino acids. Trimming cost V 5 bases and J 0 bases, with 8 bases left between them. Germline V CDR1 and CDR2: DFQATT, SNEGSKA (reference sequence). The CDR3 bases are TGCAGTGCTGTGACCATTAGCAATCAGCCCCAGCATTTT. Its translation: CSAVTISNQPQHF.

In its sample, this clonotype was seen a few times. The V gene is TRBV21-1, the J gene TRBJ2-7; TRBD2, the D gene given by the table, was not confirmed from the DNA. TRBV21-1 is classified as a pseudogene. The CDR3 totals 15 residues. The CDR3 spells CATLFSGTASYEQYF. The CDR3 region has the DNA TGTGCCACTCTTTTTAGCGGGACTGCCTCCTACGAGCAGTACTTC.

The chain links TRBV12-3 or TRBV12-4 to TRBJ1-6; possible D gene TRBD1, 5 bases. The ends were cut back, 7 bases at V and 6 bases at J, with 16 bases in the middle. This CDR3 is built from 15 residues. The CDR3 is CASKWAGLVNSPLHF. DNA for the CDR3: TGTGCCAGCAAGTGGGCGGGACTTGTTAATTCACCCCTCCACTTT.

This clonotype was observed many times. The rearrangement joins TRBV5-1 to TRBJ1-1; TRBD1 matches 7 bases. Losses at the gene ends were 3 bases for V and 7 bases for J; bases not matched to a gene: 3. Germline loops: CDR1 SGHRS, CDR2 YFSETQ. This CDR3 comprises 12 residues. DNA for the CDR3: TGCGCCAGCAGCTATCAGGGGGGTGAAGCTTTCTTT. This encodes CASSYQGGEAFF.

J is TRBJ1-1 and V is TRBV4-3, with TRBD1 matching over 8 bases. From germline, CDR1 is LGHNA and CDR2 YSLEER. The CDR3 has 15 residues. The V and J ends lost 1 base and 0 bases, in that order; junction bases with no gene match: 1. The DNA for the CDR3 is TGCGCCAGCAGCCAAGGGGACAGGCTGAACACTGAAGCTTTCTTT. Amino acids: CASSQGDRLNTEAFF.

This chain joins TRBV11-2 and TRBJ2-1; D may be TRBD2 (6 bases). V was cut by 5 bases and J by 8 bases, with 19 bases left in between. The CDR3 contains 15 residues. The germline V gene has CDR1 SGHAT and CDR2 FQNNGV. For the CDR3, the DNA is TGTGCCAGCAGCGGTTCAACGACTAGTTTCGATGAGCAGTTCTTC. Amino acids: CASSGSTTSFDEQFF.

The chain is built from TRBV5-1 and TRBJ2-7, with D unresolved. V was shortened by 4 bases and J by 2 bases, with 16 bases between the two germline ends. The CDR3 has 15 amino acids. Germline CDR1 is SGHRS and CDR2 is YFSETQ. The CDR3: CASSTDGSDPYEQYF. The DNA of the CDR3 is TGCGCCAGCAGCACGGACGGGTCGGATCCCTACGAGCAGTACTTC.

V and J are TRBV10-3 and TRBJ2-3; TRBD2 aligns across 11 bases. This CDR3 contains 15 residues. Per the germline V gene, CDR1 is ENHRY and CDR2 is SYGVKD. Trimming removed 4 bases from V and 5 bases from J; junction bases left unmatched: 5. The CDR3 DNA reads TGTGCCATCAGTGTTAGCGGGGGGGCCAAAGATACGCAGTATTTT. It yields the protein CAISVSGGAKDTQYF.

The chain combines TRBV2 with TRBJ2-1, with 8 bases lining up with TRBD2. From germline, CDR1 is SNHLY and CDR2 FYNNEI. This CDR3 has 15 amino acids. Germline trimming cut 3 bases from V and 2 bases from J; bases unmatched to any gene: 3. Here the CDR3 reads CASSESGGPYNEQFF. For the CDR3, the DNA is TGTGCCAGCAGTGAGTCGGGGGGGCCCTACAATGAGCAGTTCTTC.

J is TRBJ2-5 and V is TRBV28, with D unclear. The germline CDR1 and CDR2 sequences are MDHEN and SYDVKM. The CDR3 has 11 amino acids. Trimming stripped 5 bases from V and 9 bases from J, with 10 bases between. CDR3 nucleotide sequence: TGTGCCAGCAGTACCTCCCCAGCCCAGTACTTC. Translated: CASSTSPAQYF.